This T cell receptor beta chain stems from a study of T cells in Graves' hyperthyroidism and ophthalmopathy (dated by TCRdb to between 2018 and 2020). At the level of the whole study: Peripheral blood samples were taken at initial diagnosis, before any treatment was given. Prospective prediction of ophthalmopathy was tested in an independent validation cohort of approximately 19 hyperthyroidism patients and 17 patients who later progressed to ophthalmopathy. The approximately 100 discovery patients were divided at random into training and test sets in a 7:3 ratio. The study also compared thyroid tissue and blood T-cell repertoires from more than 5 Graves' hyperthyroidism patients. To identify distinguishing TCR V-J signatures, a discovery cohort of 95 to 100 patients was used, comprising 43 with Graves' ophthalmopathy and 57 with stable Graves' hyperthyroidism. After sampling, hyperthyroidism patients received methimazole starting at 30 mg daily, and ophthalmopathy patients received high-dose intravenous methylprednisolone. TCR Vbeta CDR3 sequencing of 140 or so peripheral blood samples (approximately 44 ophthalmopathy, some 75 hyperthyroidism and 17 progressor patients) is reported in the paper. The investigation overall reported the following: In validation, the model predicted progression to ophthalmopathy with about 71% sensitivity and less than 75% specificity, a median of 6.5 months before onset. In cross-validation, a model built on a 13 V-J signature told ophthalmopathy apart from stable hyperthyroidism with just under 90% sensitivity and around 83% specificity, and in testing the same model reached 80%/75%. No statistical method was used to fix the sample size in advance, and group allocation was not hidden from the investigators. Blood samples also contained most of the expanded thyroid clonotypes (frequency above 0.001), which suggests that blood repertoires may reflect thyroid immune responses.

Ophthalmopathy patients had moderately to severely active disease, with a Clinical Activity Score of 3 or more, a NOSPECS grade of 4 or more, and a disease duration of less than 3 months. Patients with uncontrolled infections, other autoimmune diseases, pregnancy or lactation were excluded. Diagnoses were based on clinical symptoms, serum thyroxine and TRAb, thyroid ultrasound and orbital computed tomography. PBMCs were separated from 7.5 to 10 ml of fresh peripheral blood using Ficoll-Paque density gradient centrifugation. Total RNA was extracted using Trizol reagent, and RNA quality was assessed on an Agilent 2100 Bioanalyzer. TCR beta CDR3 regions were amplified from RNA transcripts. The first round of RT-PCR for the TCR CDR3 was performed with the HTBI primer set and the Qiagen OneStep RT-PCR kit. A second multiplex PCR round built the libraries, followed by size selection and purification. Paired-end sequencing of the libraries was performed with 100 bp reads on an Illumina HiSeq2000. Turning to the authors' computational methods: SOAPnuke was used to process the raw data, with reads discarded if the reads contained adapters or uncalled bases, had a mean Phred below 15, or lacked an exact constant-primer or identifier match. High-quality paired reads were merged using COPE v1.2.5, and each unique nucleotide sequence was defined as a clonotype. Clonotypes were aligned to IMGT TRBV, TRBD and TRBJ reference segments using MiTCR v1.1. Only V-J combinations with frequency above 0.0001, covering 99.2% of repertoires, were analysed. A TCS score was defined as the ratio between F50 (clonal expansion) and ExV (chaos), using BLOSUM62-based TCRdist between CDR3 peptides within each V-J. Welch's t-statistics and random forest reduced roughly 500 V-J features to roughly 13, which were used in a naive Bayes classifier (R e1071). The public reads were quality trimmed at Q25 with fastp and then assembled into clones with MiXCR by TCRdb, keeping productive beta chains. Rows merge per CDR3 protein into single entries with the most common DNA and genes. These V and J calls are TCRdb output, not the study's own analysis. Within this sample are around 500,000 distinct CDR3 sequences, with 16% of them counted one time only. The biggest ten clones account for about 29% of the sample.

This clonotype appeared many times. Its binding antigen is unknown. No per-base quality is available; no much larger clone lies one base away. The CDR3 starts with the cysteine, ends with the phenylalanine, and has 14 residues. The sequence is cut down to CDR3 DNA, 42 bases in frame from base 1. The germline V gene specifies SNHLY as CDR1 and FYNNEI as CDR2. Between the V and J ends, shortened by 6 bases and 9 bases respectively, the junction contains 20 bases. The sequence came from a woman younger than 45 with Graves' ophthalmopathy. This chain joins TRBV2 to TRBJ1-2; D gene: possibly TRBD1, on 6 matching bases. The sample consisted of blood. The CDR3 sequence is CASSLGQLATRYTF. DNA sequence: TGTGCCAGCAGCCTAGGACAGCTGGCAACTCGCTACACCTTC.